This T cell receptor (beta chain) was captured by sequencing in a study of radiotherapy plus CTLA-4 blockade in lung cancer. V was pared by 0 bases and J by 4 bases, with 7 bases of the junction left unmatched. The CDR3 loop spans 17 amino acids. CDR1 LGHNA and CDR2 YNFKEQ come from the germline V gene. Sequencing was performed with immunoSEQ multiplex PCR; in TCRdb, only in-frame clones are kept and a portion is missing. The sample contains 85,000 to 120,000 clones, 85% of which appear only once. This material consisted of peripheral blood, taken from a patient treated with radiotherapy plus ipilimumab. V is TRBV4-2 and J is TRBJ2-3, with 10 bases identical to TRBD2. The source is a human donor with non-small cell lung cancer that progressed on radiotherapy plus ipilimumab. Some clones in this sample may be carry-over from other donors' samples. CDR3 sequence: CASSQDGPAGGADTQYF. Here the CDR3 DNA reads TGTGCCAGCAGCCAAGATGGACCAGCGGGGGGGGCAGATACGCAGTATTTT.